The subject of this entry is one T cell receptor (beta chain). Repertoires were generated with immunoSEQ multiplex PCR, while TCRdb's copy carries only in-frame clones and drops some. The table has several thousand clones, about nine tenths seen once. This sample was included in a study of OX40 agonist ivuxolimab in advanced cancers. CDR3 size: 14 residues. V was clipped by 3 bases and J by 9 bases; unmatched bases: 8. Germline-derived CDR1 and CDR2 are SGHTA and FQGNSA. Blood samples were obtained at baseline, cycle 4 day 1, and cycle 7 day 1. The rearrangement links TRBV7-2 to TRBJ1-5; TRBD1 matches 7 bases. The TCR originated in an adult with an advanced solid tumor such as melanoma, head and neck, liver or kidney cancer. This sample comprised CD4+ or CD8+ T cells sorted from blood, obtained in a trial of the OX40 agonist ivuxolimab. CDR3 DNA: TGTGCCAGCAGCTTGAGACAGGGTTTTCTGCCCCAGCATTTT. This encodes CASSLRQGFLPQHF.